This entry lists 20 T cell receptor beta chains sequenced from one sample in a study of monozygotic twins with inflammatory bowel disease. Reanalyzing the 5' RACE reads, TCRdb keeps one entry per CDR3 protein, without DNA. The sample totals some 100,000 distinct CDR3 sequences. The sample taken for sequencing was blood. Receptors were obtained from a human donor with ulcerative colitis or Crohn's disease, or a healthy co-twin of an affected twin (not recorded which).

This chain links TRBV29-1 with TRBJ1-1. The CDR3 sequence is 15 residues long. Germline assignment: CDR1 SQVTM and CDR2 ANQGSEA. CDR3 region: CSVEDGRRGNTEAFF.

The rearrangement joins TRBV29-1 to TRBJ1-1. From germline, CDR1 is SQVTM and CDR2 ANQGSEA. The CDR3 length is 11 residues. This CDR3 reads CSVDTNTEAFF. The entire variable domain, with the rest obtained from reference TRBV29-1 and TRBJ1-1, is as follows: SAVISQKPSRDICQRGTSLTIQCQVDSQVTMMFWYRQQPGQSLTLIATANQGSEATYESGFVIDKFPISRPNLTFSTLTVSNMSPEDSSIYLCSVDTNTEAFFGQGTRLTVV.

The genes are TRBV20-1 and TRBJ2-7; TCRdb's D gene call, TRBD2, goes unchecked for lack of DNA. The germline V gene has CDR1 DFQATT and CDR2 SNEGSKA (reference sequence). This CDR3 comprises 13 residues. CDR3 sequence reads: CSALGTSGTEQYF.

The chain recombines TRBV7-3 with TRBJ2-3. Germline V gene data show CDR1 as SGHTA and CDR2 as FQGTGA. This CDR3 spans 16 amino acids. CDR3 amino acids: CASSLGWIGSTDTQYF.

The chain is built from TRBV3-1 and TRBJ2-3. Germline V lookup: CDR1 LGHDT, CDR2 YNNKEL (reference sequence). The CDR3 totals 15 residues. This CDR3 is CASSQGNNPSDTQYF.

J is TRBJ2-1 and V is TRBV6-6. Germline V lookup: CDR1 MNHNY, CDR2 SVGAGI (reference sequence). This CDR3 contains 12 residues. CDR3: CASSLQENEQFF.

This chain uses TRBV12-3 or TRBV12-4 with TRBJ1-5; absent DNA, TCRdb's TRBD1 call cannot be checked. There are 14 residues in the CDR3. CDR3 amino acids: CASSSGISNQPQHF.

Here the CDR3 reads CASSLLLAGAHEQYF. V gene TRBV4-2 combines with J gene TRBJ2-7; no DNA is available, so the TRBD2 call from TCRdb remains unchecked. This CDR3 contains 15 residues. Germline CDR1 and CDR2: LGHNA and YNFKEQ.

This chain links TRBV9 with TRBJ2-2. This CDR3 comprises 12 residues. Germline CDR1 SGDLS, CDR2 YYNGEE. Here the CDR3 reads CASSVAVGELFF.

The gene calls are TRBV12-3 or TRBV12-4 and TRBJ2-1; with no DNA, the TCRdb D assignment of TRBD2 cannot be verified. This CDR3 is built from 15 residues. CDR3: CASSTSGRPNNEQFF.

Here the CDR3 reads CATSRAHEGSGNTIYF. The chain has TRBV15 and TRBJ1-3. This CDR3 is 16 amino acids long. Germline V gene data show CDR1 as LNHNV and CDR2 as YYDKDF (reference sequence).

V and J are TRBV20-1 and TRBJ2-5; the TRBD2 assignment by TCRdb is unverifiable without DNA. From germline, CDR1 is DFQATT and CDR2 SNEGSKA (reference sequence). The CDR3 totals 17 residues. The CDR3 sequence: CSARGDGERSLQETQYF.

This chain joins TRBV5-1 and TRBJ2-1; TCRdb picks TRBD1, but there is no DNA to check that call. The CDR3 contains 14 residues. The germline gives CDR1 SGHRS, CDR2 YFSETQ. The CDR3 is CASSWTGVANEQFF.

The chain combines TRBV4-3 with TRBJ2-3; lacking DNA, the TRBD1 call made by TCRdb goes unchecked. Germline CDR1 reads LGHNA; CDR2 reads YSLEER. This CDR3 has 17 amino acids. The CDR3 here is CASSQEPWMGDANTQYF.

The J gene is TRBJ2-7, the V gene TRBV5-1; TCRdb indicates TRBD1, and absent DNA this call remains unverified. The CDR3 spans 15 residues. The germline gives CDR1 SGHRS, CDR2 YFSETQ. CDR3 sequence: CASSLETGGFYEQYF.

CDR3 in amino acids: CASSPSQGDSNQPQHF. The chain joins TRBV27 to TRBJ1-5; there is no DNA to check the TCRdb D call of TRBD1. Germline CDR1 and CDR2: MNHEY and SMNVEV (reference sequence). CDR3 length: 16 residues.

The chain is built from TRBV10-3 and TRBJ2-2; the TRBD2 assignment by TCRdb is unverifiable without DNA. The CDR3 is 16 residues long. Per the germline V gene, CDR1 is ENHRY and CDR2 is SYGVKD. The CDR3 sequence: CAISESLAGATGELFF.

This chain links TRBV5-1 with TRBJ2-4. The CDR3 loop spans 14 amino acids. Germline lookup yields CDR1 SGHRS and CDR2 YFSETQ. CDR3 residues: CASSFEFDGNIQYF.

This chain uses TRBV5-6 with TRBJ1-1; the D call of TRBD1 rests on TCRdb alone, since no DNA is present to check it. The CDR3 is 15 residues long. CDR1 is SGHDT and CDR2 is YYEEEE in the germline V gene. The CDR3 loop is CASSHREIGDTEAFF.

The J gene is TRBJ2-2, the V gene TRBV29-1; TCRdb names TRBD2, which stays unverified in the absence of DNA. This CDR3 spans 13 amino acids. From germline, CDR1 is SQVTM and CDR2 ANQGSEA. This chain's CDR3 is CSVVGLEDGELFF.